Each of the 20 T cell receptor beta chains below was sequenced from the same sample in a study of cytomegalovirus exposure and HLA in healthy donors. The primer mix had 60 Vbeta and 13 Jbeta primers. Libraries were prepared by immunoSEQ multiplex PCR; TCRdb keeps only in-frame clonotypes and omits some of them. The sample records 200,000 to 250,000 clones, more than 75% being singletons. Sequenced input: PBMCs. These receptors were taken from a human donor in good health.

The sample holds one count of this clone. The CDR3 nucleotides are TGTGCCAGCAACCCTGGGGCGCCCCGGGTTCTCGGGGAGCTGTTTTTT. This encodes CASNPGAPRVLGELFF. The chain employs TRBV5-4 and TRBJ2-2, with a tentative D call TRBD1 (5 bases). The length of the CDR3 is 16 residues. CDR1 is SGHNT and CDR2 is YYREEE in the germline V gene (reference sequence). Trimming took 6 bases from V and 7 from J, leaving 22 bases between them.

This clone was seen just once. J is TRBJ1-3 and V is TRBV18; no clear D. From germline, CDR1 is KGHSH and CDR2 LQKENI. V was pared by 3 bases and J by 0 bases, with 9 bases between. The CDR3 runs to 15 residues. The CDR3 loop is CASSPAGSSGNTIYF. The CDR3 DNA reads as TGTGCCAGCTCACCTGCCGGGAGCTCTGGAAACACCATATATTTT.

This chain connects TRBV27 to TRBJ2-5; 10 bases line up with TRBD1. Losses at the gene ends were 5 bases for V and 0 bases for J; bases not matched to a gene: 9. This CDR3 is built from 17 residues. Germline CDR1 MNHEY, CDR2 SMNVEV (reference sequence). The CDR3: CASSPYGTGAYQETQYF. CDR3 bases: TGTGCCAGCAGTCCATACGGGACAGGGGCGTACCAAGAGACCCAGTACTTC.

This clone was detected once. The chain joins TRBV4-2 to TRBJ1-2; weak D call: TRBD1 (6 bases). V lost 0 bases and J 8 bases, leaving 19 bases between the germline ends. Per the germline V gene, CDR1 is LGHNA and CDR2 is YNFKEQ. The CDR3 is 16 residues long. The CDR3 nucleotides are TGTGCCAGCAGCCAAGAACTTAGCGCAGGGGTGCGAGGCTACACCTTC. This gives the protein CASSQELSAGVRGYTF.

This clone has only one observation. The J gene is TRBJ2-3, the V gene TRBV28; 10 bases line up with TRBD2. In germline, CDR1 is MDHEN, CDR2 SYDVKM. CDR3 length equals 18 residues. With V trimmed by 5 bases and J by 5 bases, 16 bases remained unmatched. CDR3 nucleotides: TGTGCCAGCAGTCTAAATAGCGGGAGGATCGGGCCCAGAGATACGCAGTATTTT. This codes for CASSLNSGRIGPRDTQYF.

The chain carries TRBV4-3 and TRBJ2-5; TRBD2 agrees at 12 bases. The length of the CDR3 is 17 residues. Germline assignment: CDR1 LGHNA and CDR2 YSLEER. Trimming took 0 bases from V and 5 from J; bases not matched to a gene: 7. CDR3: CASSQDLVLAGGETQYF. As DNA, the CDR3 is TGCGCCAGCAGCCAAGATCTCGTGCTAGCGGGGGGGGAGACCCAGTACTTC.

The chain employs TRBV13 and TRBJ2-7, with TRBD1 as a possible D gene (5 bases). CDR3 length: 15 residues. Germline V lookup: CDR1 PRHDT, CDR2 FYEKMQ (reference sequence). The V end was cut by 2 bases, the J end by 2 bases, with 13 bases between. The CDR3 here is CASSLLDSVTYEQYF. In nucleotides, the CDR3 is TGTGCCAGCAGCTTACTAGACAGTGTAACCTACGAGCAGTACTTC. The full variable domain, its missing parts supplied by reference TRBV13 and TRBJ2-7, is AAGVIQSPRHLIKEKRETATLKCYPIPRHDTVYWYQQGPGQDPQFLISFYEKMQSDKGSIPDRFSAQQFSDYHSELNMSSLELGDSALYFCASSLLDSVTYEQYFGPGTRLTVT.

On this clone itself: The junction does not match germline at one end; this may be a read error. The CDR3 region is CASSSGQGNGETQYF. CDR3 in DNA: TGTGCTAGCAGCTCGGGACAGGGGAATGGCGAGACCCAGTACTTC. This rearrangement joins TRBV7-7 to TRBJ2-5; 10 bases match TRBD1. The germline V gene encodes CDR1 SSHAT and CDR2 FNYEAQ (reference sequence). The CDR3 is 15 amino acids.

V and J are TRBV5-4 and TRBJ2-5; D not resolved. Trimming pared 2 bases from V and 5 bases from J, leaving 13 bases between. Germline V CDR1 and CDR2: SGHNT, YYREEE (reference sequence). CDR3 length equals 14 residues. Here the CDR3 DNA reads TGTGCCAGCAGCTTAAGGTGGTCCGGGGAGACCCAGTACTTC. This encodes CASSLRWSGETQYF.

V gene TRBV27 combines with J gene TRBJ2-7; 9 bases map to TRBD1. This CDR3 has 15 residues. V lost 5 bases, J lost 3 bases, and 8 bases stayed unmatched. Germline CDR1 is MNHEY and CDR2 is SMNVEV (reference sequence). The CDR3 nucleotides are TGTGCCAGCAGTCTCACAGGGGGCGCGGTCTACGAGCAGTACTTC. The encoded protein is CASSLTGGAVYEQYF.

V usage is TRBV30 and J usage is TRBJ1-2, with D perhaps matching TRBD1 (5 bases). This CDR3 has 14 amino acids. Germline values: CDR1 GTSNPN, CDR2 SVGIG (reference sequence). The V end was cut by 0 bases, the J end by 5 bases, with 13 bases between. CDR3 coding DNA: TGTGCCTGGAGTGTACAAGGGGCAGGTTATGGCTACACCTTC. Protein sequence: CAWSVQGAGYGYTF.

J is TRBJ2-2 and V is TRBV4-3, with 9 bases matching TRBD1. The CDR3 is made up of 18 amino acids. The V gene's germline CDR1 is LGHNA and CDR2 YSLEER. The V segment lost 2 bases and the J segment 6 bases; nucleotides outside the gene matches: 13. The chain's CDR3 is CASSQLPGTGKGAGELFF. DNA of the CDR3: TGCGCCAGCAGCCAACTACCCGGGACAGGGAAAGGGGCCGGGGAGCTGTTTTTT.

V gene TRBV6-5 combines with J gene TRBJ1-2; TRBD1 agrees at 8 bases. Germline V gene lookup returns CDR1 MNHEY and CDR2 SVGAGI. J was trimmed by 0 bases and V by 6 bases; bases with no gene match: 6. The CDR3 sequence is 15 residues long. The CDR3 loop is CASSGQGRPNYGYTF. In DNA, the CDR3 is TGTGCCAGCAGCGGACAGGGAAGGCCTAACTATGGCTACACCTTC.

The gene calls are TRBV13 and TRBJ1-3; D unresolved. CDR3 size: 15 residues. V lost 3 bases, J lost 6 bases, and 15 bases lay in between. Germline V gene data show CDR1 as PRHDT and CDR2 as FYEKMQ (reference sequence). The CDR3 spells CASSLRGSRENTIYF. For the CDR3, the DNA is TGTGCCAGCAGCTTGAGAGGGAGCCGGGAAAACACCATATATTTT.

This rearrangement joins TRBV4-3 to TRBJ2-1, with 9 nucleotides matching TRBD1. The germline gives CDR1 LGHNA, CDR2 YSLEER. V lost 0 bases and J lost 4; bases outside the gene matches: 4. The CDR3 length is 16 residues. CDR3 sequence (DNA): TGCGCCAGCAGCCAAGAGCCGGGACAGGGATACAATGAGCAGTTCTTC. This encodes CASSQEPGQGYNEQFF.

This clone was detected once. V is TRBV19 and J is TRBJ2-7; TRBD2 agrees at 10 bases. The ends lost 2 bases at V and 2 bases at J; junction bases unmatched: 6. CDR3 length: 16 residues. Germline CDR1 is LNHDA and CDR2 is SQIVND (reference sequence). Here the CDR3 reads CASSINGLAGAYEQYF. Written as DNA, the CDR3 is TGTGCCAGTAGTATAAATGGGCTAGCGGGAGCCTACGAGCAGTACTTC. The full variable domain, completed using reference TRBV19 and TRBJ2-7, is DGGITQSPKYLFRKEGQNVTLSCEQNLNHDAMYWYRQDPGQGLRLIYYSQIVNDFQKGDIAEGYSVSREKKESFPLTVTSAQKNPTAFYLCASSINGLAGAYEQYFGPGTRLTVT.

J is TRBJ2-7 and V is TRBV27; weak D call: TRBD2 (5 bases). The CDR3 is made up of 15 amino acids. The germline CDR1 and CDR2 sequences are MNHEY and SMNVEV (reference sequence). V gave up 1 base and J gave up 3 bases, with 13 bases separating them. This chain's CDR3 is CASSLFPGLSYEQYF. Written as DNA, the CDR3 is TGTGCCAGCAGTTTATTTCCGGGGTTGAGCTACGAGCAGTACTTC.

CDR3 loop: CASSTGQPQHF. CDR3 DNA sequence: TGTGCCAGCAGCACAGGCCAGCCCCAGCATTTT. V and J are TRBV6-6 and TRBJ1-5; possibly TRBD1 for D (5 bases). Germline V gene lookup returns CDR1 MNHNY and CDR2 SVGAGI (reference sequence). This CDR3 is built from 11 residues. With 6 bases removed from V and 7 bases from J, the gap between germline ends came to 7 bases.

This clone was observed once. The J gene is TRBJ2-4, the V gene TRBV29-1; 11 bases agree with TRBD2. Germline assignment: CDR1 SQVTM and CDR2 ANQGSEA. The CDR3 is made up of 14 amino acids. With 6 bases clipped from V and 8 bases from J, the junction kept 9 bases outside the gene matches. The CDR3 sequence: CSVATSGSSDIQYF. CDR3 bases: TGCAGCGTGGCAACTAGCGGGAGTTCGGACATTCAGTACTTC.

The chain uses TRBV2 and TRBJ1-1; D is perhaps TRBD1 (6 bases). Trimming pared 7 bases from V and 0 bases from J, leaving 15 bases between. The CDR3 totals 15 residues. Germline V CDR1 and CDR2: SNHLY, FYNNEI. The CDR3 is CASNKQQGLNTEAFF. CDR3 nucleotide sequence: TGTGCCAGCAACAAACAACAGGGCCTGAACACTGAAGCTTTCTTT.